This is a list of T cell receptor beta chains from one sample in a study of identical twins. TCRdb re-analysed the 5' RACE reads in MiXCR, keeping a single row per CDR3 protein. The table records 150,000 or so distinct CDR3 sequences, around 3.5% of them present only once. Sequenced material: memory T cells sorted from blood. The source of these receptors is a young man in good health. The CDR3 runs from the conserved cysteine through the conserved F or W. A D gene is named only where the DNA matches it firmly. Clone size is stated in some rows and not others, as once, few, many or a class when expanded.

d_call	clone_size	v_call	j_call	cdr3_aa	cdr3_nt
TRBD1	many	TRBV29-1	TRBJ1-1	CSVMTGVNTEAFF	TGCAGCGTTATGACAGGGGTGAACACTGAAGCTTTCTTT
TRBD1	many	TRBV4-2	TRBJ2-2	CASSQAGVGTGDTGELFF	TGTGCCAGCAGCCAAGCGGGTGTAGGGACAGGGGACACCGGGGAGCTGTTTTTT
.	.	TRBV5-1	TRBJ1-4	CASSLDSLGMGEKLFF	TGCGCCAGCAGCTTGGACAGTTTGGGTATGGGGGAAAAACTGTTTTTT
.	.	TRBV30	TRBJ2-1	CAWSLGYEQFF	TGTGCCTGGAGTCTGGGATACGAGCAGTTCTTC
.	many	TRBV10-3	TRBJ2-3	CAISESTGPTSTDTQYF	TGTGCCATCAGTGAGTCCACAGGCCCTACTAGCACAGATACGCAGTATTTT
.	many	TRBV25-1	TRBJ1-4	CASSGGGGWEKLFF	TGTGCCAGCAGTGGCGGGGGCGGTTGGGAAAAACTGTTTTTT
TRBD2	many	TRBV11-2	TRBJ2-3	CASSLGGSWGDTQYF	TGTGCCAGCAGCTTAGGCGGGAGTTGGGGAGATACGCAGTATTTT
.	many	TRBV12-3/TRBV12-4	TRBJ2-4	CASTLQSFGTPQNIQYF	TGTGCCAGCACCCTCCAATCTTTCGGGACACCCCAAAACATTCAGTACTTC
TRBD1	.	TRBV7-2	TRBJ1-2	CASSPRGPGYTF	TGTGCCAGCAGCCCCAGGGGGCCTGGCTACACCTTC
.	.	TRBV30	TRBJ2-1	CAWSSANEQFF	TGTGCCTGGAGCAGTGCCAATGAGCAGTTCTTC
TRBD2	many	TRBV7-9	TRBJ2-2	CASSQRTSRNTGELFF	TGTGCCAGCAGCCAGAGGACTAGCCGAAACACCGGGGAGCTGTTTTTT
TRBD1	.	TRBV6-1	TRBJ1-4	CASRDHTGGKGEKLFF	TGTGCCAGCAGGGATCATACAGGGGGGAAAGGGGAAAAACTGTTTTTT
.	many	TRBV2	TRBJ1-5	CASRDGQTLYSNQPQHF	TGTGCCAGCAGGGACGGACAAACCCTTTATAGCAATCAGCCCCAGCATTTT
TRBD1	many	TRBV5-1	TRBJ2-5	CASSPGQSQETQYF	TGCGCCAGCAGCCCGGGACAGTCCCAAGAGACCCAGTACTTC
.	once	TRBV10-3	TRBJ2-2	CAISDGITGELFF	TGTGCCATCAGTGATGGGATCACCGGGGAGCTGTTTTTT
TRBD2	medium-sized	TRBV7-9	TRBJ2-2	CASSRTSGELFF	TGTGCCAGCAGCCGGACTAGCGGGGAGCTGTTTTTT
.	many	TRBV12-3/TRBV12-4	TRBJ2-2	CASSPRTHSITGELFF	TGTGCCAGCAGTCCCCGGACCCATTCAATAACCGGGGAGCTGTTTTTT
.	many	TRBV20-1	TRBJ2-3	CSASAPFGTNTDTQYF	TGCAGTGCTAGTGCCCCCTTCGGGACCAACACAGATACGCAGTATTTT
TRBD2	many	TRBV5-5	TRBJ2-3	CASSLGLAGDTDTQYF	TGTGCCAGCAGCTTGGGGCTAGCGGGGGACACAGATACGCAGTATTTT
.	many	TRBV18	TRBJ1-3	CASSPAPSSSGNTIYF	TGTGCCAGCTCACCGGCTCCGTCAAGCTCTGGAAACACCATATATTTT
TRBD1	many	TRBV27	TRBJ2-7	CASRPGQEAYEQYF	TGTGCCAGCAGACCGGGACAGGAGGCTTACGAGCAGTACTTC
TRBD2	few	TRBV6-2/TRBV6-3	TRBJ2-1	CASSYALAGDNEQFF	TGTGCCAGCAGTTACGCGCTAGCGGGAGACAATGAGCAGTTCTTC
TRBD2	many	TRBV6-5	TRBJ2-3	CASSYGGGVTDTQYF	TGTGCCAGCAGTTACGGGGGGGGTGTAACAGATACGCAGTATTTT
.	few	TRBV3-1	TRBJ1-2	CASSQGAVKINYGYTF	TGTGCCAGCAGCCAAGGTGCGGTCAAGATTAACTATGGCTACACCTTC
.	many	TRBV4-2	TRBJ2-3	CASSQDGASTDTQYF	TGTGCCAGCAGCCAAGACGGAGCAAGCACAGATACGCAGTATTTT
.	.	TRBV5-1	TRBJ2-6	CASSPLPSSGANVLTF	TGCGCCAGCAGCCCCCTCCCGAGCTCTGGGGCCAACGTCCTGACTTTC
.	many	TRBV5-1	TRBJ2-5	CASSFNGETQYF	TGCGCCAGCAGCTTTAATGGGGAGACCCAGTACTTC
.	many	TRBV5-1	TRBJ1-4	CASSLVLAGRKEKLFF	TGCGCCAGCAGCTTGGTCTTGGCGGGACGTAAGGAAAAACTGTTTTTT
TRBD1	many	TRBV10-3	TRBJ2-3	CAISGGQGSDTQYF	TGTGCCATCAGTGGAGGACAGGGATCAGATACGCAGTATTTT
.	many	TRBV7-9	TRBJ1-1	CASSERGTEAFF	TGTGCCAGCAGCGAGCGGGGGACTGAAGCTTTCTTT
TRBD2	many	TRBV18	TRBJ2-4	CASSPRLAADIQYF	TGTGCCAGCTCACCCCGACTAGCGGCGGACATTCAGTACTTC
TRBD2	many	TRBV11-2	TRBJ2-3	CASSPGLAGGGTDTQYF	TGTGCCAGCAGCCCCGGACTAGCGGGAGGTGGCACAGATACGCAGTATTTT
.	many	TRBV5-1	TRBJ1-1	CASSFAGVNTEAFF	TGCGCCAGCAGCTTCGCAGGGGTGAACACTGAAGCTTTCTTT
.	many	TRBV10-3	TRBJ2-1	CAISGVGAGRPLEQFF	TGTGCCATCAGTGGGGTTGGGGCGGGACGACCCCTAGAGCAGTTCTTC
.	many	TRBV18	TRBJ1-1	CASSPFGGHENTEAFF	TGTGCCAGCTCACCATTCGGCGGACACGAGAACACTGAAGCTTTCTTT
.	few	TRBV18	TRBJ2-7	CASSPGASYEQYF	TGTGCCAGCTCACCGGGAGCCTCCTACGAGCAGTACTTC
.	many	TRBV6-4	TRBJ2-1	CASSESGENEQFF	TGTGCCAGCAGTGAGTCGGGCGAGAATGAGCAGTTCTTC
.	many	TRBV4-1	TRBJ1-1	CASSRGLRQSLGGNTEAFF	TGCGCCAGCAGCCGGGGCCTCCGACAGTCCTTAGGAGGGAACACTGAAGCTTTCTTT